The TCR beta chain under discussion was sequenced for a study of T cells in Graves' hyperthyroidism and ophthalmopathy. This clonotype was picked up many times. Its antigen is not known. The germline CDR1 and CDR2 sequences are LGHNA and YSLEER. V was pared by 0 bases and J by 0 bases, with 19 bases between. The CDR3 totals 19 residues. There were TCR beta CDR3 regions amplified from RNA transcripts. A first-round RT-PCR of the TCR CDR3 used the HTBI primer set. From the multiplex PCR reads, TCRdb called clonotypes with MiXCR, one entry per CDR3 protein. Found here are about 420,000 distinct CDR3 sequences, roughly 13% of them singletons; the top ten hold 5% to 6%. The study, taken as a whole, reports: Blood also held most thyroid clonotypes expanded beyond 0.001.

The clonotype was recovered from a woman under 30 with Graves' hyperthyroidism. The V gene is TRBV4-3, the J gene TRBJ2-3; D is possibly TRBD1 (6 bases). The specimen sequenced was blood. CDR3 sequence reads: CASSQDRPETGSSTDTQYF. Here the CDR3 DNA reads TGCGCCAGCAGCCAAGATCGTCCTGAAACAGGGTCTAGCACAGATACGCAGTATTTT.